The rows below give T cell receptor beta chains drawn from one sample of a study of identical twins. TCRdb ran MiXCR on the 5' RACE reads and lists one entry per CDR3 protein. Of about 200,000 distinct CDR3 sequences in the sample, about 7.5% were seen once. A further study also used this sample, focusing on yellow fever vaccine responses in identical twins.

The sequenced material came from memory (CD45RO+) T cells sorted from blood. These receptors were taken from a woman younger than 30 in good health. CDR3s leave out the opening cysteine and the closing phenylalanine or tryptophan.

J gene: TRBJ2-3; V gene: TRBV7-9; CDR3 protein: ASSLATSGGRDTQY
J gene: TRBJ1-1; V gene: TRBV5-1; CDR3 protein: ASSPEGVGTEAF
J gene: TRBJ1-5; V gene: TRBV7-8; CDR3 protein: ASSLTGSENQPQH
J gene: TRBJ2-7; V gene: TRBV7-2; CDR3 protein: ASGPSGTGYYSYEQY
J gene: TRBJ2-6; V gene: TRBV6-5; CDR3 protein: ASSYDMTGANVLT
J gene: TRBJ1-5; V gene: TRBV12-3/TRBV12-4; CDR3 protein: ASNLDRVQPQH
J gene: TRBJ2-3; V gene: TRBV9; CDR3 protein: ASSVEDTRDTQY
J gene: TRBJ2-7; V gene: TRBV4-3; CDR3 protein: ASSQDFGALGGYEQY
J gene: TRBJ2-1; V gene: TRBV30; CDR3 protein: AWAGSYNEQF
J gene: TRBJ2-1; V gene: TRBV6-2/TRBV6-3; CDR3 protein: ASSYGRGAYNEQF
J gene: TRBJ2-3; V gene: TRBV21-1; CDR3 protein: ASNLSRFTDTQY
J gene: TRBJ2-1; V gene: TRBV4-1; CDR3 protein: ASSPVKGYNEQF
J gene: TRBJ1-1; V gene: TRBV7-9; CDR3 protein: ASSRAEGGAF
J gene: TRBJ1-5; V gene: TRBV5-1; CDR3 protein: ASSLDGGGQPQH
J gene: TRBJ1-4; V gene: TRBV12-3/TRBV12-4; CDR3 protein: ASSLEAANEKLF
J gene: TRBJ2-5; V gene: TRBV6-5; CDR3 protein: ASSYRGTQETQY
J gene: TRBJ2-7; V gene: TRBV5-1; CDR3 protein: ASSSRLARSSYEQY
J gene: TRBJ2-1; V gene: TRBV4-3; CDR3 protein: ASSPAIGTGSMEQF